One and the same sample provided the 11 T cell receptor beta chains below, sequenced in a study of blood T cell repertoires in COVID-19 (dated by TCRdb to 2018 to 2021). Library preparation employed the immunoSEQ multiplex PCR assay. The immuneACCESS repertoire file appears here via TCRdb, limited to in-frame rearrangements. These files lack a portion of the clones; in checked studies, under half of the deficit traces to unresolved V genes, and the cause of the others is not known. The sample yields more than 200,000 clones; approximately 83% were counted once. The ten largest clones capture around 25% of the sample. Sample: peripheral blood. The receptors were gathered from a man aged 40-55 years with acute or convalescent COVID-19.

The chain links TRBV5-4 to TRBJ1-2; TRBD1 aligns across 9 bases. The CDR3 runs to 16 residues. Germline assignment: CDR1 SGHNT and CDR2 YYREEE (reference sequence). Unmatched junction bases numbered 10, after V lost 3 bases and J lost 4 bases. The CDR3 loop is CASSSTGGRLFYGYTF. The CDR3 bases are TGTGCCAGCAGCTCGACAGGGGGAAGGTTGTTCTATGGCTACACCTTC.

The CDR3 region is CASGLQTNTGELFF. The CDR3, as DNA: TGTGCCAGCGGACTACAGACGAACACCGGGGAGCTGTTTTTT. This chain connects TRBV2 to TRBJ2-2; D perhaps matches TRBD2 (6 bases). The CDR3 runs to 14 residues. Germline V gene sequence: CDR1 SNHLY, CDR2 FYNNEI. The germline V and J ends were trimmed by 8 bases and 0 bases, with 10 bases remaining between them.

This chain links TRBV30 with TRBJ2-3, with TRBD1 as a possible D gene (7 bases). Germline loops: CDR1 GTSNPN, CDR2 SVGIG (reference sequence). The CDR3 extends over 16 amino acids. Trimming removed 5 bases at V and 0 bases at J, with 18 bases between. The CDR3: CAWVPLAGGSTDTQYF. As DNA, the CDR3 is TGTGCCTGGGTTCCCCTGGCAGGGGGGAGCACAGATACGCAGTATTTT.

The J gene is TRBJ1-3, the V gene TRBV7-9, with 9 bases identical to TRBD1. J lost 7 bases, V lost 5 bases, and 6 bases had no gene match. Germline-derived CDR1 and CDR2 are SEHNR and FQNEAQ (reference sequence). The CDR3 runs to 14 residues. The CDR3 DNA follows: TGTGCCAGCAGCCAGACAGGGGGTCGGAACACCATATATTTT. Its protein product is CASSQTGGRNTIYF.

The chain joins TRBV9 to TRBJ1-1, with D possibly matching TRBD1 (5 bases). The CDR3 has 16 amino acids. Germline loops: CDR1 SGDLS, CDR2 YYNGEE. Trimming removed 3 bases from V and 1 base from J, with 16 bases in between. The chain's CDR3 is CASSEPRVPGNTEAFF. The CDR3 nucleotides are TGTGCCAGCAGCGAGCCCAGGGTTCCGGGGAACACTGAAGCTTTCTTT.

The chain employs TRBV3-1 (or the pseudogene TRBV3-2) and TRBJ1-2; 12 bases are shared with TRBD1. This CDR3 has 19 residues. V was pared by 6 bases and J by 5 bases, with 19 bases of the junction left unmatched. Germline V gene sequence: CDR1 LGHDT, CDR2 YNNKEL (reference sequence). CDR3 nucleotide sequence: TGTGCCAGCAGTCTTTTCCGGGGGACAGGGGGCAGAGGACCTTATGGCTACACCTTC. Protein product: CASSLFRGTGGRGPYGYTF.

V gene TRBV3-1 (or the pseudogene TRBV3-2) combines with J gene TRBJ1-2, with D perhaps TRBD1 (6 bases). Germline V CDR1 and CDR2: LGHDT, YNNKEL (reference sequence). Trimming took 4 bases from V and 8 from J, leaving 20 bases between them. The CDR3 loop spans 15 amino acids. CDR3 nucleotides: TGTGCCAGCAGCCGCCCTACAGTGGACAGTAGCGGCTACACCTTC. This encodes CASSRPTVDSSGYTF.

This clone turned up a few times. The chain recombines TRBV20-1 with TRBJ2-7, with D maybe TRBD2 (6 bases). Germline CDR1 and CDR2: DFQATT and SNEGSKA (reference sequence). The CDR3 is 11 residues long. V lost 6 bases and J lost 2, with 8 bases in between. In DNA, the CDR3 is TGCAGTGCCCGGACTACCTACGAGCAGTACTTC. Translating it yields CSARTTYEQYF.

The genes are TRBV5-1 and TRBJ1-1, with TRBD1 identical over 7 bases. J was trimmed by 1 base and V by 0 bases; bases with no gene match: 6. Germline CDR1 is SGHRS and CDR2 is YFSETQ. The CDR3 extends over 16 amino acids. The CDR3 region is CASSLVSRQGNTEAFF. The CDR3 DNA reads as TGCGCCAGCAGCTTGGTATCTCGACAGGGGAACACTGAAGCTTTCTTT.

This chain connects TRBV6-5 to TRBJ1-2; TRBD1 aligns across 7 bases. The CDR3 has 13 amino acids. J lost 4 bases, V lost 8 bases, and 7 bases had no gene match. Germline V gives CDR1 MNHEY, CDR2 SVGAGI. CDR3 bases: TGTGCCAGCCAAACAGGGGCGCGCTATGGCTACACCTTC. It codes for CASQTGARYGYTF.

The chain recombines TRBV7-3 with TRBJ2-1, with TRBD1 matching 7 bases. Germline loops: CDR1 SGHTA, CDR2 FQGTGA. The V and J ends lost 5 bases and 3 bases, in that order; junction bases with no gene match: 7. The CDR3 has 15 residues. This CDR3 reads CASSPDRAGYNEQFF. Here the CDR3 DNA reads TGTGCCAGCAGCCCCGACAGGGCGGGCTACAATGAGCAGTTCTTC.